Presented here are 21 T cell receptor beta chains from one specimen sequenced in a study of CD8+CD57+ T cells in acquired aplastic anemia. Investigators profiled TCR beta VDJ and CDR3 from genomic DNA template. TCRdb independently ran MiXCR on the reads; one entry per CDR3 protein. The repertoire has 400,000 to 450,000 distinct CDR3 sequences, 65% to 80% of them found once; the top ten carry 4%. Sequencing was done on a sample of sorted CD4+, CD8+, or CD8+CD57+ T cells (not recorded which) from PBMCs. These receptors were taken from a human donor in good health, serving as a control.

Here the CDR3 DNA reads TGTGCCAGCAGCTGGCAGGGGGGCGGGGGGGAGATCACCGGGGAGCTGTTTTTT. This translates into CASSWQGGGGEITGELFF. The chain employs TRBV7-2 and TRBJ2-2; TRBD2 matches at 9 bases. The V gene end was trimmed by 4 bases and the J gene end by 4 bases; junction bases not matched to a gene: 13. Per germline, CDR1 SGHTA and CDR2 FQGNSA. The CDR3 covers 18 residues.

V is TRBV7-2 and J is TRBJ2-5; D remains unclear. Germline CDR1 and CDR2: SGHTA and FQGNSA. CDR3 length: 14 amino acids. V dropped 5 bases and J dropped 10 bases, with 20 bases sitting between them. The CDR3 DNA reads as TGTGCCAGCAGCCCCCCCTTCAGCTACGGCAACCAGTACTTC. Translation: CASSPPFSYGNQYF.

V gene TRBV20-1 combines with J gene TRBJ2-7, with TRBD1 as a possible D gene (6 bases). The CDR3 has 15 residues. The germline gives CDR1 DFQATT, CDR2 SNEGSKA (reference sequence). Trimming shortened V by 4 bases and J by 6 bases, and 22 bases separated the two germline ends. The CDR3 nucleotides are TGCAGTGCTAAAAAAAACCTAGCCGGGACATCCGAGCAGTACTTC. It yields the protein CSAKKNLAGTSEQYF.

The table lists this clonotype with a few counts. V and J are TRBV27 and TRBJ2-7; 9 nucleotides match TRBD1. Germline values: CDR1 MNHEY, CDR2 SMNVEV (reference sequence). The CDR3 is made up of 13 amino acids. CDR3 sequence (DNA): TGTGCAGCAGGGACAGGGTACTCCTACGAGCAGTACTTC. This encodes CAAGTGYSYEQYF.

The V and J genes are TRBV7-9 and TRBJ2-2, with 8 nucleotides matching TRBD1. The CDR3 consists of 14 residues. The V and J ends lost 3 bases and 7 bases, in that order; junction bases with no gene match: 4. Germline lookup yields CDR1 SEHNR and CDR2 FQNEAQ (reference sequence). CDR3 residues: CASSFPGGGGELFF. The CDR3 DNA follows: TGTGCCAGCAGCTTTCCAGGGGGCGGCGGGGAGCTGTTTTTT.

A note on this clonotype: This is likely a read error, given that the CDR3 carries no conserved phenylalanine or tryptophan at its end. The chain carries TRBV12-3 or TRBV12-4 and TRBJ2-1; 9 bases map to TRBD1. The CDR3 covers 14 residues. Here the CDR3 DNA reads TGTGCAAGCATCGCGACAGGGGGCTACAATGAGCAGTTCCTC. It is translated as CASIATGGYNEQFL.

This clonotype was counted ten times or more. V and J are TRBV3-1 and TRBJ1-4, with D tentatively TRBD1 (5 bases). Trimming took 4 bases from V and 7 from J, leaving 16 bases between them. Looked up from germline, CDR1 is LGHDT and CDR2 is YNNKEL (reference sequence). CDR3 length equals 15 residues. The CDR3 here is CASSLRGPSREKLFF. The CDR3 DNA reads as TGTGCCAGCAGCCTGAGGGGCCCGAGCCGTGAAAAACTGTTTTTT.

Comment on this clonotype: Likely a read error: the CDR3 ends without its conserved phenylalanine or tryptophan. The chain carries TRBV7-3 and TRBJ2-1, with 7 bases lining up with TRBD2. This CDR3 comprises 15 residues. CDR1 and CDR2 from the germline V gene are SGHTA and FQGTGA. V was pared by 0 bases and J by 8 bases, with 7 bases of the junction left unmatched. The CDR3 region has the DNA TGTGCCAGCAGCTTAACCCGGCGGGGGACGGATGAGCAGTTCCTC. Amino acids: CASSLTRRGTDEQFL.

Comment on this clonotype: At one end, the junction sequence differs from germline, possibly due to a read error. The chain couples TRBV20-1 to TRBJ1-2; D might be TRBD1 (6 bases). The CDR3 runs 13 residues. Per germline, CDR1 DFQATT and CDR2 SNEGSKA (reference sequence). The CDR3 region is CGARGGSSCGYTF. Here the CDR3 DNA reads TGCGGTGCTAGAGGGGGTAGCTCGTGTGGCTACACCTTC.

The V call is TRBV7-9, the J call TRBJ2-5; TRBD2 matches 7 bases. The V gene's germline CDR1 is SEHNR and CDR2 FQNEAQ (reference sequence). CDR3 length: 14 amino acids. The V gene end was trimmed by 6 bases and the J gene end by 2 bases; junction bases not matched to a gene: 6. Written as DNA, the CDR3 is TGTGCCAGCAGTTACGGGGGGAATCAAGAGACCCAGTACTTC. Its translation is CASSYGGNQETQYF.

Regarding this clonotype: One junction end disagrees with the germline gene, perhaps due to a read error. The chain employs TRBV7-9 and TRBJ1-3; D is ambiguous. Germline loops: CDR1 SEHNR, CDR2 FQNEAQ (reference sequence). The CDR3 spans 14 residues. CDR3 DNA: TGTGCCAGCAGCTTAGGGGGAGCCCTAAGGCAGTTCTTCTTT. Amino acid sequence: CASSLGGALRQFFF.

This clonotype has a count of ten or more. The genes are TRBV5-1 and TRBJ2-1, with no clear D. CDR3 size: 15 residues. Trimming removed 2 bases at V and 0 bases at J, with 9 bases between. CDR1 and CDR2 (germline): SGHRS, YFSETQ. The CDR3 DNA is TGCGCCAGCAGCTTTGATACCAGCTCCTACAATGAGCAGTTCTTC. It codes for CASSFDTSSYNEQFF.

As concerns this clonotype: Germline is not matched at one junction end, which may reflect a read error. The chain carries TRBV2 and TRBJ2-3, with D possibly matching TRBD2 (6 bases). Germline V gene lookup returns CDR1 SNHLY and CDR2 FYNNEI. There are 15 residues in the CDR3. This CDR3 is CAISLDGGYSDKQYF. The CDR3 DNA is TGTGCCATCAGTTTAGACGGAGGGTACTCCGATAAGCAGTATTTT.

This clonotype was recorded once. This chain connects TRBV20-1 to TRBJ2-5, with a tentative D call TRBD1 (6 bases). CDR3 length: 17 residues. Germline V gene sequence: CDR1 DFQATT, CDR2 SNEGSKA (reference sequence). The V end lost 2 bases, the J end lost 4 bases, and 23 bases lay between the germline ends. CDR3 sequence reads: CSARCHRAGESGETQYF. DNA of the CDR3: TGCAGTGCTAGATGCCACAGGGCTGGGGAAAGTGGAGAGACCCAGTACTTC.

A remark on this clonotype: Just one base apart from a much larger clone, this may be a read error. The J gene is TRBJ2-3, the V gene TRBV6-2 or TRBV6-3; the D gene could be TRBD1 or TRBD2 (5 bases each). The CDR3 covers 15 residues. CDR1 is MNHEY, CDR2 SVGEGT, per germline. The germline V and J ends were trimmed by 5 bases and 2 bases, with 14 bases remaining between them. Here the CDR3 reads CASSGRGRNTDTQYF. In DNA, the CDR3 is TGTGCCAGCAGTGGTCGGGGCAGAAACACAGATACGCAGTATTTT.

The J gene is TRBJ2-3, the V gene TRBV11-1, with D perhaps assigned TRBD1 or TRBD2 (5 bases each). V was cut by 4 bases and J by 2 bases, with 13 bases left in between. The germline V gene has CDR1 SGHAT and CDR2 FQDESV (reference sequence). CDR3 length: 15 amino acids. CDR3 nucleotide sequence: TGTGCCAGCAGCTCCCTGGGGGACCCCACAGATACGCAGTATTTT. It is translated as CASSSLGDPTDTQYF.

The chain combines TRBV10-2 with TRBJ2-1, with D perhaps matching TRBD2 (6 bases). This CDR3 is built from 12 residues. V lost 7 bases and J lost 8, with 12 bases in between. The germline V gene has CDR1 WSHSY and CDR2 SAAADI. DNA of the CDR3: TGCGCCAGCATGGGGGGTGGGGATGAGCAGTTCTTC. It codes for CASMGGGDEQFF.

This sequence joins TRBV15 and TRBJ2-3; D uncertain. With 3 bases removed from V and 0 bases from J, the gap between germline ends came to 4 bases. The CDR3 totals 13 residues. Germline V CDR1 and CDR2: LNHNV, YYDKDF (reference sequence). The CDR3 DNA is TGTGCCACCAGCAGCGGGAGCACAGATACGCAGTATTTT. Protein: CATSSGSTDTQYF.

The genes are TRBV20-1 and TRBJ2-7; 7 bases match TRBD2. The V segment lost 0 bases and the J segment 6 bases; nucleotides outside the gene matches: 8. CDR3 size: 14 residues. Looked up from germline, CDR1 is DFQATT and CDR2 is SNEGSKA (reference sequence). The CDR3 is CSARDSRLAGEQYF. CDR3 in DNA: TGCAGTGCTAGAGATAGTCGACTAGCTGGCGAGCAGTACTTC.

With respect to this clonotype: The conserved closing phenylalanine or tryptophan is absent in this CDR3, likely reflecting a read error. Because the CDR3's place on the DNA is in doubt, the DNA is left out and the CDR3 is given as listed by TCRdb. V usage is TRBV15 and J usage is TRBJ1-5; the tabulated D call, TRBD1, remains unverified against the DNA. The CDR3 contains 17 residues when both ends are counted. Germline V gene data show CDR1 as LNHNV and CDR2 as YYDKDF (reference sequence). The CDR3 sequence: CATSRDGAEYSKYPEQC.

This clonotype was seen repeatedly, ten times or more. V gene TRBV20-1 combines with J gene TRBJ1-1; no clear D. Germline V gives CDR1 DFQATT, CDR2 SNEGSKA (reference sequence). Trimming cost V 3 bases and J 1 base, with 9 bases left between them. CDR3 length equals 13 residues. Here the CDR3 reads CSASFLSNTEAFF. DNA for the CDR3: TGCAGTGCTAGTTTCCTATCGAACACTGAAGCTTTCTTT.